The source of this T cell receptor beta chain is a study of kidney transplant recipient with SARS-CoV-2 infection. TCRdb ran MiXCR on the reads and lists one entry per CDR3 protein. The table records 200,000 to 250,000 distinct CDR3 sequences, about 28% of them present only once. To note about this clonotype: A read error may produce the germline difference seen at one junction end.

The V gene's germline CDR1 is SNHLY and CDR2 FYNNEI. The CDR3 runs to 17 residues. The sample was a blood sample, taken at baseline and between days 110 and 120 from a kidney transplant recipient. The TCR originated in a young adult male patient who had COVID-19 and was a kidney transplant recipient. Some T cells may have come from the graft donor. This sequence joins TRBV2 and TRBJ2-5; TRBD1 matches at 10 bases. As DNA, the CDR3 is TGTGCCAGCAGTGACCACGATAGGACAGGGGGGCCAGAGACTCAGTACTTC. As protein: CASSDHDRTGGPETQYF.